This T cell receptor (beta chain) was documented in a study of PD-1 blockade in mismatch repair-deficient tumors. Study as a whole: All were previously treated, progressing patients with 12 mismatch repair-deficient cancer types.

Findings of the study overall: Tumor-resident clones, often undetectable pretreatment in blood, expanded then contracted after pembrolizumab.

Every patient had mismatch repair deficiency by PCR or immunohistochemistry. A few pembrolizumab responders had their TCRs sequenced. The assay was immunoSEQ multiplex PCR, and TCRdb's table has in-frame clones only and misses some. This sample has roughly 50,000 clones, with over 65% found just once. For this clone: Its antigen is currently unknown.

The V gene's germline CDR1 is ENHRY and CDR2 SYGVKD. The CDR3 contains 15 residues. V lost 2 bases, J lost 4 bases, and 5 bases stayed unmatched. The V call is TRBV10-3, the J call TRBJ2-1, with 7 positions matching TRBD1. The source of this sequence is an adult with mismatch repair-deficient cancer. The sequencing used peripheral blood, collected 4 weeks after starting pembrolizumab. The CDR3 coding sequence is TGTGCCATCAGTGAGAGGCAGGGGGAATACAATGAGCAGTTCTTC. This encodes CAISERQGEYNEQFF.